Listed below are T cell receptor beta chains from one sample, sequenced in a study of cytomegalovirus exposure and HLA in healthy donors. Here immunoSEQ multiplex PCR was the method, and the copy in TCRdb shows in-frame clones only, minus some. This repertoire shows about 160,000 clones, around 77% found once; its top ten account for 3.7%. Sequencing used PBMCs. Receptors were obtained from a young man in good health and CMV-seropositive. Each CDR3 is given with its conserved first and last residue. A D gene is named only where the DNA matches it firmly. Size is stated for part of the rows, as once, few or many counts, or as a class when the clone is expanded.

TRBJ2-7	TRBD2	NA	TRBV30	CAWSVLAGSYEQYF	TGTGCCTGGAGTGTACTAGCGGGTTCTTACGAGCAGTACTTC
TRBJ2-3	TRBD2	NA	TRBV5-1	CASSLAASGGAVTDTQYF	TGCGCCAGCAGCTTGGCCGCTAGCGGGGGGGCTGTTACAGATACGCAGTATTTT
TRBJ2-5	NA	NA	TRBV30	CAWRPGAEETQYF	TGTGCCTGGAGGCCCGGAGCGGAAGAGACCCAGTACTTC
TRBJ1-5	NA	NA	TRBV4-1	CASSLSVSRRPQHF	TGCGCCAGCAGCCTAAGCGTTTCCCGTCGGCCCCAGCATTTT
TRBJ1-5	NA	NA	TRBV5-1	CASSLSGGEGQPQHF	TGCGCCAGCAGCTTGTCGGGAGGGGAGGGACAGCCCCAGCATTTT
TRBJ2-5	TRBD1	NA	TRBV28	CASSLSRDSQETQYF	TGTGCCAGCAGTTTATCCCGGGACAGCCAAGAGACCCAGTACTTC
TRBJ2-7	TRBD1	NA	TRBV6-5	CASSHGTGSWEQYF	TGTGCCAGCAGTCACGGGACAGGGAGTTGGGAGCAGTACTTC
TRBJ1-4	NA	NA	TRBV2	CASRKGGSEKLFF	TGTGCCAGCAGGAAGGGAGGGTCGGAAAAACTGTTTTTT
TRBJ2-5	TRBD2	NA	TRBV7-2	CASSLALAGGKADTQYF	TGTGCCAGCAGCTTAGCGCTTGCGGGGGGGAAGGCGGATACCCAGTACTTC
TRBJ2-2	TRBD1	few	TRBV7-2	CASSYRQGLGTGELFF	TGTGCCAGCAGCTACCGACAGGGTCTCGGCACCGGGGAGCTGTTTTTT
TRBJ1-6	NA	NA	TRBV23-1	CASSRGLLSSYNSPLHF	TGCGCCAGCAGTCGGGGACTCTTGAGCTCCTATAATTCACCCCTCCACTTT
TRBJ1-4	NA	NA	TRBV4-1	CASSQLAGVEKLFF	TGCGCCAGCAGCCAACTTGCGGGGGTGGAAAAACTGTTTTTT
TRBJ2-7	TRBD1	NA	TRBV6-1	CASRGDRAGSYEQYF	TGTGCCAGCAGGGGGGACAGGGCGGGCTCCTACGAGCAGTACTTC
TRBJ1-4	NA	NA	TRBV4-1	CASSQDPRGSTNEKLFF	TGCGCCAGCAGCCAAGATCCCCGGGGGAGCACTAATGAAAAACTGTTTTTT
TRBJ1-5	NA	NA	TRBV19	CASSMTTRNQPQHF	TGTGCCAGTAGTATGACAACTCGGAATCAGCCCCAGCATTTT
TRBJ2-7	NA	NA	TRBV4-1	CASTFQGGREQYF	TGCGCCAGCACCTTCCAGGGGGGTCGCGAGCAGTACTTC
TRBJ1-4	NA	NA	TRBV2	CASSEDSWRVVEKLFF	TGTGCCAGCAGTGAAGATAGTTGGAGGGTCGTTGAAAAACTGTTTTTT
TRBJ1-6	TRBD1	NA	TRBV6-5	CASSPKGGHSPLHF	TGTGCCAGCAGCCCCAAAGGGGGCCATTCACCCCTCCACTTT
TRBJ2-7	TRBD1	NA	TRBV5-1	CASSPDRDYEQYF	TGCGCCAGCAGCCCGGACAGGGACTACGAGCAGTACTTC
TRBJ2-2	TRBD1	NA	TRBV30	CAWSRTGTDTGELFF	TGTGCCTGGAGTAGAACCGGGACAGACACCGGGGAGCTGTTTTTT
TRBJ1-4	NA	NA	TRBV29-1	CSVEDPSEKLFF	TGCAGCGTTGAAGATCCCAGTGAAAAACTGTTTTTT
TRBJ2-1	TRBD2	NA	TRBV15	CATSRDGLAEQFF	TGTGCCACCAGCAGAGATGGACTAGCGGAGCAGTTCTTC
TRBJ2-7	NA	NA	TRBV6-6	CASYSVSSYEQYF	TGTGCCAGTTACTCGGTATCTTCCTACGAGCAGTACTTC
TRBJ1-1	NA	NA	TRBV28	CASDSAVNTEAFF	TGTGCCAGTGACAGTGCCGTGAACACTGAAGCTTTCTTT
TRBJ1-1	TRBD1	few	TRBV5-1	CASSLGTGLSIANTEAFF	TGCGCCAGCAGCTTGGGGACAGGGCTAAGTATCGCGAACACTGAAGCTTTCTTT
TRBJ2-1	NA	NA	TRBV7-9	CASLLSGLDEQFF	TGTGCCAGCCTCCTCTCGGGGTTGGATGAGCAGTTCTTC
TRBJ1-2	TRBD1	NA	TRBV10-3	CAIKDGVLQGANGYTF	TGTGCCATCAAGGACGGGGTTTTGCAGGGGGCGAATGGCTACACCTTC
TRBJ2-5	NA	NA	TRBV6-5	CASSYSSSGTQYF	TGTGCCAGCAGTTACTCGTCCTCAGGGACCCAGTACTTC
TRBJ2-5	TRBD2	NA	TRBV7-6	CASFSGGEKETQYF	TGTGCCAGCTTTAGCGGGGGGGAAAAAGAGACCCAGTACTTC
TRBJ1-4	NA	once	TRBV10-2	CASSTDPNEKLFF	TGCGCCAGCTCGACAGACCCAAATGAAAAACTGTTTTTT
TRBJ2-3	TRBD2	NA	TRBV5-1	CASSLGTSGGSTDTQYF	TGCGCCAGCAGCCTCGGGACTAGCGGGGGGAGCACAGATACGCAGTATTTT
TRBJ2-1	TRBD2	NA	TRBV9	CASSVGAASGGDEQFF	TGTGCCAGCAGCGTAGGAGCGGCTAGCGGGGGTGATGAGCAGTTCTTC
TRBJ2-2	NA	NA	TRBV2	CASIESYGELFF	TGTGCCAGCATTGAATCCTACGGGGAGCTGTTTTTT